This T cell receptor (beta chain) stems from a study of cytomegalovirus exposure and HLA in healthy donors. To note about this clone: Its antigen is not identified.

Everyone who donated was a healthy bone marrow donor. The PCR used 60 Vbeta and 13 Jbeta primers. TCRdb's copy holds only in-frame clones and misses some; the assay was immunoSEQ multiplex PCR. The sample gives around 150,000 clones, roughly 80% of which show up once; 2% to 2.5% is in the top ten. The CDR3 sequence is 14 residues long. CDR1 is SGHRS, CDR2 YFSETQ, per germline. V dropped 4 bases and J dropped 2 bases, with 11 bases sitting between them. General observations from the study: Donor immune exposure was known only as CMV serostatus. Exclusion applied to some V segments, including TRBV6-2 and TRBV6-3, as they were indistinguishable.

The sequenced material came from PBMCs. The chain recombines TRBV5-1 with TRBJ2-3; tentative D call: TRBD2 (5 bases). The source of this sequence is a man aged 25-40 years in good health and CMV-seronegative. The CDR3 loop reads CASSRLATTDTQYF. CDR3 in DNA: TGCGCCAGCAGCAGGCTAGCTACCACAGATACGCAGTATTTT. The full variable domain, its missing parts supplied by reference TRBV5-1 and TRBJ2-3, is KAGVTQTPRYLIKTRGQQVTLSCSPISGHRSVSWYQQTPGQGLQFLFEYFSETQRNKGNFPGRFSGRQFSNSRSEMNVSTLELGDSALYLCASSRLATTDTQYFGPGTRLTVL.